This entry lists 24 T cell receptor beta chains sequenced from one sample in a study of early T cells in non-severe SARS-CoV-2 infection. TCRdb redid the calling of the 5' RACE reads with MiXCR, one entry per CDR3 protein. The table lists about 50,000 distinct CDR3 sequences, approximately 11% of them singletons. Sequenced input: whole blood. The receptors were sampled from an adult who was a healthcare worker with PCR-confirmed SARS-CoV-2 infection or an uninfected control (not recorded which).

The CDR3 loop is CASSEGYRDSSPTNEKLFF. The DNA of the CDR3 is TGTGCCAGCAGTGAGGGATACCGGGACAGTAGTCCAACTAATGAAAAACTGTTTTTT. The rearrangement joins TRBV6-1 to TRBJ1-4, with TRBD1 matching over 7 bases. Trimming took 3 bases from V and 0 from J; bases not matched to a gene: 13. The CDR3 is 19 residues long. From germline, CDR1 is MNHNS and CDR2 SASEGT.

The table lists this clonotype with a few counts. V gene TRBV27 combines with J gene TRBJ1-2, with D possibly being TRBD1 (5 bases). The CDR3 totals 14 residues. The V gene's germline CDR1 is MNHEY and CDR2 SMNVEV (reference sequence). Trimming shortened V by 2 bases and J by 4 bases, and 11 bases separated the two germline ends. The CDR3 nucleotides are TGTGCCAGCAGTTTAGTTGGGGGGATCTATGGCTACACCTTC. This codes for CASSLVGGIYGYTF.

This clonotype was seen only a few times. The chain employs TRBV29-1 and TRBJ1-2; 8 bases align to TRBD1. Unmatched junction bases numbered 4, after V lost 0 bases and J lost 4 bases. Germline V gene data show CDR1 as SQVTM and CDR2 as ANQGSEA. CDR3 length equals 14 residues. The CDR3 protein is CSVEDGTGPYGYTF. DNA of the CDR3: TGCAGCGTTGAAGATGGGACAGGACCCTATGGCTACACCTTC.

The table lists this clonotype with a few counts. The genes are TRBV6-2 or TRBV6-3 and TRBJ2-7; D remains unclear. The V end was cut by 6 bases, the J end by 4 bases, with 16 bases between. The CDR3 length is 14 residues. Germline V gene data show CDR1 as MNHEY and CDR2 as SVGEGT. In nucleotides, the CDR3 is TGTGCCAGCAGCTTCAGGTGGCCAAGTTACGAGCAGTACTTC. Translated, it gives CASSFRWPSYEQYF.

CDR3 amino acids: CSARPRLAASTDTQYF. The CDR3 DNA is TGCAGTGCTAGACCTAGACTAGCGGCTAGCACAGATACGCAGTATTTT. V is TRBV20-1 and J is TRBJ2-3; 9 nucleotides agree with TRBD2. Germline CDR1 reads DFQATT; CDR2 reads SNEGSKA (reference sequence). V trimming: 2 bases; J trimming: 0 bases; junction bases outside the gene matches: 6. This CDR3 region has 16 residues.

This clonotype was found many times. The chain is built from TRBV7-3 and TRBJ2-3; D could derive from TRBD1 or TRBD2 (5 bases each). This CDR3 comprises 15 residues. Trimming removed 0 bases from V and 0 bases from J, with 7 bases in between. Per germline, CDR1 SGHTA and CDR2 FQGTGA. In DNA form, the CDR3 reads TGTGCCAGCAGCTTAACGGGGGTGAGCACAGATACGCAGTATTTT. It codes for CASSLTGVSTDTQYF.

There are a few counts of this clonotype. The chain has TRBV3-1 and TRBJ2-7; D possibly corresponds to TRBD1 (6 bases). Germline assignment: CDR1 LGHDT and CDR2 YNNKEL (reference sequence). The ends were cut back, 0 bases at V and 3 bases at J, with 15 bases in the middle. The CDR3 is made up of 16 amino acids. The CDR3 coding sequence is TGTGCCAGCAGCCAAGAAATTGCAGGGGATCTCTACGAGCAGTACTTC. It codes for CASSQEIAGDLYEQYF.

In this sample, this clonotype turned up a few times. V is TRBV29-1 and J is TRBJ1-1; D remains unclear. The V gene lost 7 bases and the J gene lost 10 bases, with 19 bases spanning the gap. CDR3 length: 12 residues. From germline, CDR1 is SQVTM and CDR2 ANQGSEA. For the CDR3, the DNA is TGCAGCGCCCTGGCGGCTCATCCCATAGCTTTCTTT. Protein sequence: CSALAAHPIAFF. Combining the CDR3 with reference TRBV29-1 and TRBJ1-1 gives the whole variable domain SAVISQKPSRDICQRGTSLTIQCQVDSQVTMMFWYRQQPGQSLTLIATANQGSEATYESGFVIDKFPISRPNLTFSTLTVSNMSPEDSSIYLCSALAAHPIAFFGQGTRLTVV.

This clonotype was counted a few times. J is TRBJ2-1 and V is TRBV2, with D unresolved. CDR1 and CDR2 (germline): SNHLY, FYNNEI. This CDR3 is 12 amino acids long. The ends were cut back, 6 bases at V and 6 bases at J, with 9 bases in the middle. In DNA, the CDR3 is TGTGCCAGCAGACAACAGAGCAATGAGCAGTTCTTC. Encoded protein: CASRQQSNEQFF.

This chain connects TRBV12-3 or TRBV12-4 to TRBJ2-1, with D uncertain. The germline V and J ends were trimmed by 1 base and 0 bases, with 10 bases remaining between them. CDR3 length equals 16 residues. The CDR3, as DNA: TGTGCCAGCAGTTTAGTAAAGGGTAGCTCCTACAATGAGCAGTTCTTC. This sequence encodes CASSLVKGSSYNEQFF.

This clonotype was recorded a few times. The chain recombines TRBV11-2 with TRBJ2-7; a weak D match, TRBD2 (6 bases). CDR3 length: 15 residues. With 3 bases removed from V and 9 bases from J, the gap between germline ends came to 21 bases. The germline V gene encodes CDR1 SGHAT and CDR2 FQNNGV. The chain's CDR3 is CASSLDPGALGGQYF. The CDR3 bases are TGTGCCAGCAGCTTGGATCCGGGAGCCCTCGGCGGGCAGTACTTC. Drawing the rest from reference TRBV11-2 and TRBJ2-7, the complete variable domain is EAGVAQSPRYKIIEKRQSVAFWCNPISGHATLYWYQQILGQGPKLLIQFQNNGVVDDSQLPKDRFSAERLKGVDSTLKIQPAKLEDSAVYLCASSLDPGALGGQYFGPGTRLTVT.

This clonotype has at least ten counts. The chain joins TRBV20-1 to TRBJ1-4; maybe TRBD1 (6 bases). Between the trimmed V and J ends, which lost 0 bases and 5 bases, there was a span of 22 bases. This CDR3 has 18 residues. CDR1 is DFQATT and CDR2 is SNEGSKA in the germline V gene (reference sequence). In DNA form, the CDR3 reads TGCAGTGCTAGAGAGGGGGCAGGGGCCCTCGGTCGAAATGAAAAACTGTTTTTT. Amino acid sequence: CSAREGAGALGRNEKLFF.

This clonotype was recorded many times. The chain carries TRBV7-9 and TRBJ1-1, with D hard to call. Germline CDR1 reads SEHNR; CDR2 reads FQNEAQ (reference sequence). This CDR3 has 16 amino acids. The V gene lost 4 bases and the J gene lost 8 bases, with 23 bases spanning the gap. CDR3 region: CASSSEPGPTTEEAFF. The CDR3 coding sequence is TGTGCCAGCAGCTCGGAACCGGGCCCAACTACCGAAGAAGCTTTCTTT.

In its sample, this clonotype was seen many times. V is TRBV11-2 and J is TRBJ2-7, with 12 positions matching TRBD1. The ends lost 5 bases at V and 3 bases at J; junction bases unmatched: 5. The CDR3 totals 15 residues. The germline V gene encodes CDR1 SGHAT and CDR2 FQNNGV. CDR3 region: CASSTGTGGLYEQYF. CDR3 sequence (DNA): TGTGCCAGCAGCACCGGGACAGGGGGCCTCTACGAGCAGTACTTC. The variable domain in full, with the rest retrieved from reference TRBV11-2 and TRBJ2-7, is EAGVAQSPRYKIIEKRQSVAFWCNPISGHATLYWYQQILGQGPKLLIQFQNNGVVDDSQLPKDRFSAERLKGVDSTLKIQPAKLEDSAVYLCASSTGTGGLYEQYFGPGTRLTVT.

The table lists this clonotype with a few counts. The chain is built from TRBV13 and TRBJ2-2; perhaps TRBD1 as D (6 bases). Trimming took off 2 bases at V and 7 bases at J, with 17 bases between the two ends. The CDR3 spans 16 residues. CDR1 is PRHDT, CDR2 FYEKMQ, per germline (reference sequence). The DNA for the CDR3 is TGTGCCAGCAGCTTACCCAACAGGGATCGGATCGGGGAGCTGTTTTTT. Protein sequence: CASSLPNRDRIGELFF. Full variable domain (rest looked up from reference TRBV13 and TRBJ2-2): AAGVIQSPRHLIKEKRETATLKCYPIPRHDTVYWYQQGPGQDPQFLISFYEKMQSDKGSIPDRFSAQQFSDYHSELNMSSLELGDSALYFCASSLPNRDRIGELFFGEGSRLTVL.

On this clonotype itself: It is likely a read error, because the conserved phenylalanine at the end of the CDR3 is missing. V gene TRBV3-1 combines with J gene TRBJ2-3; tentative D call: TRBD1 (6 bases). The CDR3 runs to 16 residues. Germline CDR1 is LGHDT and CDR2 is YNNKEL (reference sequence). The V and J ends lost 4 bases and 2 bases respectively, with 16 bases between them. The CDR3 loop is CASSRTVTRTTDTQYS. As DNA, the CDR3 is TGTGCCAGCAGCCGGACAGTTACACGCACCACAGATACGCAGTATTCT.

This clonotype has ten or more counts. This chain connects TRBV7-2 to TRBJ2-3; TRBD2 matches 7 bases. CDR1 is SGHTA and CDR2 is FQGNSA in the germline V gene. This CDR3 contains 13 residues. After removal of 6 bases from V and 7 bases from J, the junction contained 7 bases not matched to a gene. CDR3 in amino acids: CASSLKREHTQYF. Here the CDR3 DNA reads TGTGCCAGCAGTCTAAAGCGGGAACATACGCAGTATTTT.

This clonotype was observed at least ten times. The V call is TRBV10-3, the J call TRBJ2-3; D is uncertain. V was shortened by 0 bases and J by 4 bases, with 5 bases between the two germline ends. Germline assignment: CDR1 ENHRY and CDR2 SYGVKD. CDR3 length: 13 amino acids. The CDR3 DNA follows: TGTGCCATCAGTGAGTCGGGGTCAGATACGCAGTATTTT. It encodes CAISESGSDTQYF.

This sequence joins TRBV2 and TRBJ2-3, with TRBD1 identical over 12 bases. Germline V CDR1 and CDR2: SNHLY, FYNNEI. V lost 5 bases to trimming and J lost 7 bases; unmatched junction nucleotides: 7. The CDR3 is 15 residues long. The CDR3 here is CASSLPGTGGNTQYF. The CDR3 region has the DNA TGTGCCAGCAGTCTCCCCGGGACAGGGGGCAATACGCAGTATTTT.

This clonotype was recorded a few times. The rearrangement links TRBV29-1 to TRBJ2-7; 7 bases agree with TRBD1. This CDR3 comprises 12 residues. Germline lookup yields CDR1 SQVTM and CDR2 ANQGSEA. V trimming: 6 bases; J trimming: 0 bases; junction bases outside the gene matches: 2. CDR3 in amino acids: CSVGDSSYEQYF. The CDR3 DNA follows: TGCAGCGTGGGGGACAGCTCCTACGAGCAGTACTTC.

As concerns this clonotype: It may be a read error: a sequence one base away is much more abundant. The V gene is TRBV7-2, the J gene TRBJ2-1, with 9 bases identical to TRBD1. There are 15 residues in the CDR3. Germline lookup yields CDR1 SGHTA and CDR2 FQGNSA. CDR3 protein: CAGSLGTGPYNEQFF. The CDR3, as DNA: TGTGCCGGCAGCTTAGGGACAGGGCCCTACAATGAGCAGTTCTTC.

The V and J genes are TRBV6-2 or TRBV6-3 and TRBJ2-7; 7 bases match TRBD2. Germline CDR1 reads MNHEY; CDR2 reads SVGEGT. Unmatched junction bases numbered 6, after V lost 2 bases and J lost 5 bases. This CDR3 has 14 residues. CDR3 residues: CASSYPSGKNEQYF. CDR3 in DNA: TGTGCCAGCAGTTACCCCAGCGGGAAAAACGAGCAGTACTTC.

The V and J genes are TRBV7-2 and TRBJ2-4; 10 bases fit TRBD1. The CDR3 has 17 amino acids. The junction had 6 bases not matched to a gene; V was cut back by 4 bases and J by 0 bases. Germline V gene data show CDR1 as SGHTA and CDR2 as FQGNSA. The CDR3 spells CASSYRTGGEAKNIQYF. The CDR3 DNA is TGTGCCAGCAGCTACCGGACAGGGGGTGAAGCCAAAAACATTCAGTACTTC.

The sample holds a few counts of this clonotype. The CDR3 loop reads CASSRDEVSYEQYF. Here the CDR3 DNA reads TGTGCCAGCAGTCGGGACGAAGTGTCATACGAGCAGTACTTC. The chain employs TRBV6-6 and TRBJ2-7, with D perhaps TRBD1 or TRBD2 (5 bases each). The CDR3 covers 14 residues. Trimming removed 5 bases at V and 4 bases at J, with 15 bases between. Germline values: CDR1 MNHNY, CDR2 SVGAGI (reference sequence).